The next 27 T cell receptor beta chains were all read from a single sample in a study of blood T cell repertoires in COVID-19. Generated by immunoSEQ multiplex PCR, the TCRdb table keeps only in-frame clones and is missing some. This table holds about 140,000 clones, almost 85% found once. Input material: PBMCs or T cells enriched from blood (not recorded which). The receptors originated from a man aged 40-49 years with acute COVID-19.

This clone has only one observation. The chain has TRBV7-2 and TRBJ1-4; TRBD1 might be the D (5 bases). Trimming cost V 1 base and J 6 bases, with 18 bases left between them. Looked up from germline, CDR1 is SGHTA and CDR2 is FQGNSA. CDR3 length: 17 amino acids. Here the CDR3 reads CASSLGWWSGPYEKLFF. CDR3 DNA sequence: TGTGCCAGCAGCTTAGGATGGTGGTCAGGGCCATATGAAAAACTGTTTTTT. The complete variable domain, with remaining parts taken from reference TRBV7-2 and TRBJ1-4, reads GAGVSQSPSNKVTEKGKDVELRCDPISGHTALYWYRQSLGQGLEFLIYFQGNSAPDKSGLPSDRFSAERTGGSVSTLTIQRTQQEDSAVYLCASSLGWWSGPYEKLFFGSGTQLSVL.

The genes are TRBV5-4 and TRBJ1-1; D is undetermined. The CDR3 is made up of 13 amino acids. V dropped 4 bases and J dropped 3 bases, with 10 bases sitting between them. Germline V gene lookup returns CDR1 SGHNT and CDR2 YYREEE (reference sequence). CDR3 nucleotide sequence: TGTGCCAGCAGCCCCTCCGGGGACACTGAAGCTTTCTTT. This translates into CASSPSGDTEAFF.

The CDR3 region has the DNA TGTGCCAGCAGCCCCCTAGGAGCCTCCTACGAGCAGTACTTC. This gives the protein CASSPLGASYEQYF. The rearrangement links TRBV7-9 to TRBJ2-7; no clear D gene. From germline, CDR1 is SEHNR and CDR2 FQNEAQ (reference sequence). The CDR3 is made up of 14 amino acids. The V and J ends lost 5 bases and 0 bases respectively, with 11 bases between them.

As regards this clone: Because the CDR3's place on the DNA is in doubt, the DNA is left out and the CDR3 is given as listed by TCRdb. CDR3 loop: CASSYVGQGSLNF. The chain links TRBV7-2 to TRBJ2-7; the table names TRBD1, a call not compared with the DNA. Germline CDR1 reads SGHTA; CDR2 reads FQGNSA. The CDR3 is 13 residues long, counting both termini.

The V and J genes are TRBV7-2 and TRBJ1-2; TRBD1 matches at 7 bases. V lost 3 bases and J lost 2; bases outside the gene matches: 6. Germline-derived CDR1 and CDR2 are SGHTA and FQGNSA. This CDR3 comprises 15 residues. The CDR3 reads CASSLRPGQNYGYTF. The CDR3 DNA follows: TGTGCCAGCAGCTTGAGACCGGGACAGAACTATGGCTACACCTTC.

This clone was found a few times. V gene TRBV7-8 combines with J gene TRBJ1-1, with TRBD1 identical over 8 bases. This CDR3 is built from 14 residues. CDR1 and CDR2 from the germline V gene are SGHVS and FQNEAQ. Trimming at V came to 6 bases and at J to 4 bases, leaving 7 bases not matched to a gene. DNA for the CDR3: TGTGCCAGCAGTCAAAACAGGGGGGGCACTGAAGCTTTCTTT. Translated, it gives CASSQNRGGTEAFF.

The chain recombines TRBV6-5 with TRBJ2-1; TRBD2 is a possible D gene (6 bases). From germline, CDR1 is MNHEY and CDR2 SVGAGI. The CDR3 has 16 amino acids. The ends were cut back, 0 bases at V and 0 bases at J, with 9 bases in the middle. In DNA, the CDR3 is TGTGCCAGCAGTTACTCGCTAGCGCCCTCCTACAATGAGCAGTTCTTC. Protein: CASSYSLAPSYNEQFF.

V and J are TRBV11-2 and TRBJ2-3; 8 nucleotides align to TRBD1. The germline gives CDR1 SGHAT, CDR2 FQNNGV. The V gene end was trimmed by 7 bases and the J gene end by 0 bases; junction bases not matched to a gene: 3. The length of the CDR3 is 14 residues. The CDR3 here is CASTGDRSTDTQYF. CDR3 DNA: TGTGCCAGCACCGGGGACAGGAGCACAGATACGCAGTATTTT.

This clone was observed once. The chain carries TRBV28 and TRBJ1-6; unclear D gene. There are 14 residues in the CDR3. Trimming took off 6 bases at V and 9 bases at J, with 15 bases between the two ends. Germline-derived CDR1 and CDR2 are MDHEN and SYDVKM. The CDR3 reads CASSRRGSSSPLHF. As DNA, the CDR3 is TGTGCCAGCAGCCGTAGAGGTAGTAGTTCACCCCTCCACTTT.

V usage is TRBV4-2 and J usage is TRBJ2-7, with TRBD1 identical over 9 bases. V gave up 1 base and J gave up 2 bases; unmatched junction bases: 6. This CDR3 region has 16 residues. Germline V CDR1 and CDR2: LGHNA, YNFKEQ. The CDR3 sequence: CASSQAGTGYTYEQYF. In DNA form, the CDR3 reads TGTGCCAGCAGCCAAGCCGGGACAGGGTACACCTACGAGCAGTACTTC.

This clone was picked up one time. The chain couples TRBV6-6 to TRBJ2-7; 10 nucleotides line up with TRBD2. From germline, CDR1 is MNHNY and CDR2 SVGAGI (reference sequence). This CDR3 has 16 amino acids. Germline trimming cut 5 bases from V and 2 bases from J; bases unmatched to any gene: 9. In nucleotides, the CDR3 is TGTGCCAGCAGTCGAACCGGGACTAGCGTCCCCTACGAGCAGTACTTC. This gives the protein CASSRTGTSVPYEQYF.

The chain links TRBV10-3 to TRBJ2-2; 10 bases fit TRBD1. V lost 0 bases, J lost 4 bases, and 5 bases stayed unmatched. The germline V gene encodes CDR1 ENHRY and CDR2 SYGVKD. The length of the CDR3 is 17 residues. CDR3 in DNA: TGTGCCATCAGTGAGTCTGGGACAGGGGATGGCACCGGGGAGCTGTTTTTT. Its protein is CAISESGTGDGTGELFF.

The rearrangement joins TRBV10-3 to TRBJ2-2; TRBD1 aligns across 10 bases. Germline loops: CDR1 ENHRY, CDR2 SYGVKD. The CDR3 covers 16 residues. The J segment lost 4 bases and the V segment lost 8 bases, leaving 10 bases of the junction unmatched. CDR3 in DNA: TGTGCCATCCTATCTAAAAGGACAGGGGGCACCGGGGAGCTGTTTTTT. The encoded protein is CAILSKRTGGTGELFF.

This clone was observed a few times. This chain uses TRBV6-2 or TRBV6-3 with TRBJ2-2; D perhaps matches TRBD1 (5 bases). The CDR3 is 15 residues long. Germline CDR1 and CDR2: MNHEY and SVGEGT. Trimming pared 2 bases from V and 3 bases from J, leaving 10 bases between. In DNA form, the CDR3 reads TGTGCCAGCAGTTACAATGGACACTACACCGGGGAGCTGTTTTTT. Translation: CASSYNGHYTGELFF.

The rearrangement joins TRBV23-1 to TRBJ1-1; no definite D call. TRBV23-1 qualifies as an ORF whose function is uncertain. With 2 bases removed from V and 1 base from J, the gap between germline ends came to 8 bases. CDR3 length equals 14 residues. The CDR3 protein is CASSQGRGNTEAFF. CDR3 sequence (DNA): TGCGCCAGCAGTCAAGGGCGGGGGAACACTGAAGCTTTCTTT.

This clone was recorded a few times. CDR3 in amino acids: CASSKEGQFNSPLHF. The CDR3 nucleotides read TGTGCCAGCAGCAAGGAAGGACAGTTTAATTCACCCCTCCACTTT. The rearrangement joins TRBV21-1 to TRBJ1-6; the table's D call, TRBD1, has no DNA check behind it. TRBV21-1 is assigned pseudogene status. The CDR3 is 15 residues long.

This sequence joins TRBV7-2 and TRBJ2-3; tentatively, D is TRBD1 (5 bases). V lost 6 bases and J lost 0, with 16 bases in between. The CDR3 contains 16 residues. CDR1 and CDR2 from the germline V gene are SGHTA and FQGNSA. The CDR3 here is CASSHSFPGSTDTQYF. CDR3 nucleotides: TGTGCCAGCAGTCACAGCTTCCCAGGGAGCACAGATACGCAGTATTTT. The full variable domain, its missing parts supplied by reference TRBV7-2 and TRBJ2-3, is GAGVSQSPSNKVTEKGKDVELRCDPISGHTALYWYRQSLGQGLEFLIYFQGNSAPDKSGLPSDRFSAERTGGSVSTLTIQRTQQEDSAVYLCASSHSFPGSTDTQYFGPGTRLTVL.

CDR3 sequence reads: CASSFGFAGERGETQYF. Here the CDR3 DNA reads TGTGCCAGCAGCTTCGGCTTCGCGGGAGAGCGGGGGGAGACCCAGTACTTC. V is TRBV7-2 and J is TRBJ2-5; TRBD2 matches 8 bases. Germline-derived CDR1 and CDR2 are SGHTA and FQGNSA. The junction had 14 bases not matched to a gene; V was cut back by 3 bases and J by 5 bases. CDR3 length: 17 amino acids.

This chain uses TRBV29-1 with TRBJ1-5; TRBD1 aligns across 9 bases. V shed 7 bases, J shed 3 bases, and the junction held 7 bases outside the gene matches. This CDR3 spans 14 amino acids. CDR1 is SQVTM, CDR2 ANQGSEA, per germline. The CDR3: CSASTGGNNQPQHF. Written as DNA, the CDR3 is TGCAGCGCTTCGACAGGGGGTAACAATCAGCCCCAGCATTTT. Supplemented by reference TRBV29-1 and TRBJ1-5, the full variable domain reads SAVISQKPSRDICQRGTSLTIQCQVDSQVTMMFWYRQQPGQSLTLIATANQGSEATYESGFVIDKFPISRPNLTFSTLTVSNMSPEDSSIYLCSASTGGNNQPQHFGDGTRLSIL.

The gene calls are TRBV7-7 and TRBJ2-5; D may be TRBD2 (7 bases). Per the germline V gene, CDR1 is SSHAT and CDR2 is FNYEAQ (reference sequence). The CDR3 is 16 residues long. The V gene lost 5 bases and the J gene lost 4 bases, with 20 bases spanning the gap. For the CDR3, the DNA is TGTGCCAGCAGCCCGAGCGGGACACCGGGGGGAGAGACCCAGTACTTC. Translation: CASSPSGTPGGETQYF.

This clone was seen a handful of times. Here the CDR3 reads CASSPRVAGYTF. The CDR3 nucleotides are TGTGCCAGCAGTCCCAGGGTGGCTGGCTACACCTTC. The chain links TRBV6-5 to TRBJ1-2; the D gene is possibly TRBD1 (5 bases). Trimming shortened V by 5 bases and J by 7 bases, and 11 bases separated the two germline ends. The CDR3 sequence is 12 residues long. Per the germline V gene, CDR1 is MNHEY and CDR2 is SVGAGI.

The CDR3 here is CASSLAAGGLAFF. The DNA of the CDR3 is TGTGCCAGCAGTTTAGCGGCAGGGGGTTTGGCTTTCTTT. The chain links TRBV12-3 or TRBV12-4 to TRBJ1-1, with 7 bases that match TRBD1. CDR3 length: 13 residues. V shed 0 bases and J 11 bases; nucleotides not matched to a gene: 6.

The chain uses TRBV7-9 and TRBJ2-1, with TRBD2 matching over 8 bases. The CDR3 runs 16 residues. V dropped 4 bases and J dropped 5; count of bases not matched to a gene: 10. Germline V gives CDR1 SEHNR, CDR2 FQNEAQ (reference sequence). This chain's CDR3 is CASSSLPSGGDNEQFF. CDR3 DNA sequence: TGTGCCAGCAGCTCTCTCCCGAGCGGGGGAGACAATGAGCAGTTCTTC.

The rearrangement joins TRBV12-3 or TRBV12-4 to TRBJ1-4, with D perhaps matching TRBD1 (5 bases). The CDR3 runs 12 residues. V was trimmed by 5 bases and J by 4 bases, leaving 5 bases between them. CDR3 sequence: CASSRGNEKLFF. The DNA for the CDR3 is TGTGCCAGCAGTAGGGGTAATGAAAAACTGTTTTTT.

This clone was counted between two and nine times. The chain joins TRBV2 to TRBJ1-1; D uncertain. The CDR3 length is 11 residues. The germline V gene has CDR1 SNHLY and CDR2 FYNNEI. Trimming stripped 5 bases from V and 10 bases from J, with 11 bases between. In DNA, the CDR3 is TGTGCCAGCAGTCGGGAAAACTTAGCTTTCTTT. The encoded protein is CASSRENLAFF. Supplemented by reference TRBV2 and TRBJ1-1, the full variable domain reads EPEVTQTPSHQVTQMGQEVILRCVPISNHLYFYWYRQILGQKVEFLVSFYNNEISEKSEIFDDQFSVERPDGSNFTLKIRSTKLEDSAMYFCASSRENLAFFGQGTRLTVV.

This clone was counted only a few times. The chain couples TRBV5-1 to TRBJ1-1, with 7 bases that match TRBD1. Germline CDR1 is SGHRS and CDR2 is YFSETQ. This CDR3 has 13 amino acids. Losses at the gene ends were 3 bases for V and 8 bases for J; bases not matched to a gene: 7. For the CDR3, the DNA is TGCGCCAGCAGCTCGACAGGGCTGAGAGAAGCTTTCTTT. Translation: CASSSTGLREAFF. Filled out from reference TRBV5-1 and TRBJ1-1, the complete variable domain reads KAGVTQTPRYLIKTRGQQVTLSCSPISGHRSVSWYQQTPGQGLQFLFEYFSETQRNKGNFPGRFSGRQFSNSRSEMNVSTLELGDSALYLCASSSTGLREAFFGQGTRLTVV.

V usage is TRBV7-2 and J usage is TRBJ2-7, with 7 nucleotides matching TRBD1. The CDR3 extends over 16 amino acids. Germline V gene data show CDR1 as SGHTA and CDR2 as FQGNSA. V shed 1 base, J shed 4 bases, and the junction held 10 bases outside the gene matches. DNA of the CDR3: TGTGCCAGCAGCTTAGGATCCCAGGGGGATCCGTACGAGCAGTACTTC. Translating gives CASSLGSQGDPYEQYF.